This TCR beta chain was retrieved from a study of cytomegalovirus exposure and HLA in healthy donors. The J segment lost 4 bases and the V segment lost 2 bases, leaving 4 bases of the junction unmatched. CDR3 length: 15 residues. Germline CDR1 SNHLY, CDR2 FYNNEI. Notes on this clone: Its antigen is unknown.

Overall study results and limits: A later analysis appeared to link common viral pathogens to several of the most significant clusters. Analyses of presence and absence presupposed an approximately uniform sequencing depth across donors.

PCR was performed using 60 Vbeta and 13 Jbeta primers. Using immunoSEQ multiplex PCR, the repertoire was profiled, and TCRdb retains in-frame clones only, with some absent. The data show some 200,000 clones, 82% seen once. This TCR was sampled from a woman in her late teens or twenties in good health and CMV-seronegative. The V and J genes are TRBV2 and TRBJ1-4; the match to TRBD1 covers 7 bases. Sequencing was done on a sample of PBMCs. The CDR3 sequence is CASSEQGVINEKLFF. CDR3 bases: TGTGCCAGCAGTGAACAGGGGGTGATTAATGAAAAACTGTTTTTT.